The rows below give T cell receptor beta chains drawn from one sample of a study of metastatic and nonmetastatic thyroid tumors. TCRdb redid the clone calls on the PCR reads using MiXCR. The repertoire holds about 59,000 clones, with 15% to 20% as singletons. Specimen: blood. The receptors originated from a male donor with papillary thyroid cancer or a benign thyroid nodule (not recorded which). Some clones in this sample may be carry-over from other donors' samples. Each CDR3 is given with its conserved first and last residue. The order of the fields is V gene, D gene, clone size, J gene, CDR3 protein, CDR3 DNA. The D gene is left open where the match is weak. For some rows the clone size is stated as once, few or many, or as a class when expanded; others skip it.

>TRBV5-1|-|many|TRBJ1-1
CASSLRPRTDQNTEAFF
TGCGCCAGCAGCTTACGCCCTCGGACAGACCAGAACACTGAAGCTTTCTTT
>TRBV5-6|-|many|TRBJ1-6
CASSLRGSGSPLHF
TGTGCCAGCAGCTTGCGGGGATCGGGTTCACCCCTCCACTTT
>TRBV29-1|TRBD2|many|TRBJ2-7
CSVRLAGETYEQYF
TGCAGCGTCCGACTAGCGGGGGAGACCTACGAGCAGTACTTC
>TRBV12-3/TRBV12-4|TRBD1|many|TRBJ2-3
CASSLVLGDRGSPDTQYF
TGTGCCAGCAGTTTAGTTTTAGGGGACAGGGGCTCCCCAGATACGCAGTATTTT
>TRBV4-1|TRBD1|-|TRBJ1-5
CASSTTRGRGQPQHF
TGCGCCAGCAGCACAACGAGGGGGCGCGGACAGCCCCAGCATTTT
>TRBV4-3|-|many|TRBJ2-2
CASSQVIQMNTGELFF
TGCGCCAGCAGCCAAGTGATACAAATGAACACCGGGGAGCTGTTTTTT
>TRBV20-1|TRBD1|-|TRBJ2-6
CSARDRTCSGSNVLTF
TGCAGTGCTCGGGACAGGACTTGCTCTGGGTCCAACGTCCTGACTTTC
>TRBV20-1|-|-|TRBJ1-6
CSAPGKGGSSPLHF
TGCAGTGCTCCGGGGAAAGGGGGAAGCTCACCCCTCCACTTT
>TRBV7-2|TRBD2|many|TRBJ2-3
CASSSGSGSSGTDTQYF
TGTGCCAGCAGCAGCGGGAGCGGGAGCTCGGGCACAGATACGCAGTATTTT
>TRBV20-1|-|-|TRBJ2-1
CSSQGIGRKNEQFF
TGCAGTTCTCAGGGCATCGGGAGAAAAAATGAGCAGTTCTTC
>TRBV20-1|-|many|TRBJ1-2
CSAGAKSYGYTF
TGCAGTGCTGGGGCAAAAAGCTATGGCTACACCTTC
>TRBV6-1|-|few|TRBJ2-7
CASSCMGPYEQYF
TGTGCCAGCAGTTGCATGGGACCCTACGAGCAGTACTTC
>TRBV20-1|-|medium-sized|TRBJ1-5
CSASSPGLYSNQPQHF
TGCAGTGCTAGTAGCCCCGGACTCTATAGCAATCAGCCCCAGCATTTT
>TRBV3-1|-|many|TRBJ2-2
CASSQVGNTGELFF
TGTGCCAGCAGCCAAGTTGGAAACACCGGGGAGCTGTTTTTT
>TRBV7-9|-|many|TRBJ2-1
CASSSRLQSYNEQFF
TGTGCCAGCAGCTCCCGCCTTCAATCCTACAATGAGCAGTTCTTC
>TRBV4-2|TRBD1|few|TRBJ2-4
CASSQEWTGGKNIQYF
TGTGCCAGCAGCCAAGAATGGACAGGGGGTAAAAACATTCAGTACTTC
>TRBV18|-|many|TRBJ2-2
CASSPPSTGELFF
TGTGCCAGCTCACCACCCAGCACCGGGGAGCTGTTTTTT
>TRBV27|-|-|TRBJ2-7
CASSLFRCGHEQYF
TGTGCCAGTAGTTTATTCAGGTGCGGGCACGAGCAGTACTTC
>TRBV2|-|many|TRBJ1-2
CASSEGGGQTF
TGTGCCAGCAGTGAAGGTGGGGGGCAGACCTTC
>TRBV20-1|TRBD2|many|TRBJ2-3
CSAREASGGDSDTQYF
TGCAGTGCTAGAGAGGCTAGCGGGGGGGACTCAGATACGCAGTATTTT
>TRBV7-2|-|many|TRBJ2-5
CASSRRQTVETQYF
TGTGCCAGCAGCCGCAGACAGACGGTAGAGACCCAGTACTTC
>TRBV7-8|-|-|TRBJ2-2
CASSLVMGTWELFF
TGTGCCAGCAGCTTAGTTATGGGCACCTGGGAGCTGTTTTTT
>TRBV20-1|-|once|TRBJ2-1
CSAQTGGSRLAGPGEQFF
TGCAGTGCTCAGACAGGGGGGTCTCGACTAGCGGGTCCCGGTGAGCAGTTCTTC
>TRBV20-1|-|many|TRBJ2-1
CSARERGRAYNEQFF
TGCAGTGCTAGAGAAAGGGGAAGGGCCTACAATGAGCAGTTCTTC
>TRBV7-3|-|-|TRBJ1-5
CASSPDGNQPQHF
TGTGCCAGCAGCCCCGACGGGAATCAGCCCCAGCATTTT
>TRBV5-1|-|many|TRBJ2-5
CASSLGHDQETQYF
TGCGCCAGCAGCTTGGGACACGACCAAGAGACCCAGTACTTC
>TRBV19|-|many|TRBJ2-1
CASSPDRASYNEQFF
TGTGCCAGTAGCCCAGACAGAGCCTCCTACAATGAGCAGTTCTTC
>TRBV20-1|-|many|TRBJ2-2
CSARGSGNTGELFF
TGCAGTGCTAGGGGGAGCGGGAACACCGGGGAGCTGTTTTTT
>TRBV2|TRBD1|many|TRBJ1-1
CASSEEGADTEAFF
TGTGCCAGCAGTGAGGAGGGGGCGGACACTGAAGCTTTCTTT
>TRBV7-6|TRBD1|many|TRBJ2-2
CASAPGQGFTGELFF
TGTGCCAGCGCTCCGGGACAGGGGTTCACCGGGGAGCTGTTTTTT
>TRBV30|TRBD1|many|TRBJ1-5
CAWSPGTVNQPQHF
TGTGCCTGGAGTCCAGGGACAGTCAATCAGCCCCAGCATTTT
>TRBV30|-|-|TRBJ1-6
CAWEGGATKSPLHF
TGTGCCTGGGAGGGTGGTGCGACCAAATCACCCCTCCACTTT
>TRBV6-2/TRBV6-3|TRBD2|many|TRBJ2-2
CASSYSRLAGVSRDTGELFF
TGTGCCAGCAGTTACTCGAGACTAGCGGGAGTTAGCCGGGACACCGGGGAGCTGTTTTTT
>TRBV18|-|many|TRBJ2-1
CASSPPRGDEQFF
TGTGCCAGCTCACCACCCAGGGGCGATGAGCAGTTCTTC
>TRBV6-1|TRBD1|-|TRBJ2-2
CASPLLQGGFGELFF
TGTGCCAGCCCCCTCCTACAAGGGGGCTTCGGGGAGCTGTTTTTT
>TRBV19|TRBD1|few|TRBJ2-1
CASSRGAGGANEQFF
TGTGCCAGTAGTAGGGGGGCAGGGGGCGCGAATGAGCAGTTCTTC
>TRBV12-3/TRBV12-4|-|many|TRBJ1-2
CASRSTGANYGYTF
TGTGCCAGCAGATCGACCGGCGCTAACTATGGCTACACCTTC
>TRBV6-1|-|many|TRBJ2-5
CASRGAALQETQYF
TGTGCCAGCAGGGGAGCGGCACTCCAAGAGACCCAGTACTTC
>TRBV7-3|TRBD1|many|TRBJ2-2
CASSLTPGGTGELFF
TGTGCCAGCAGCTTAACGCCAGGGGGTACCGGGGAGCTGTTTTTT
>TRBV12-3/TRBV12-4|-|few|TRBJ2-6
CASSLGGVSGASVLNF
TGTGCCAGCAGTTTAGGAGGGGTCTCTGGGGCCAGCGTCCTGAATTTC
>TRBV11-3|-|-|TRBJ2-1
CASSTPGELFNEQFF
TGTGCCAGCAGCACACCGGGAGAATTATTTAATGAGCAGTTCTTC
>TRBV5-1|-|many|TRBJ2-1
CASSSGTIRVDEQFF
TGCGCCAGCAGCTCCGGGACGATACGAGTGGATGAGCAGTTCTTC
>TRBV19|TRBD1|many|TRBJ1-2
CASRTHPGQGGTGYTF
TGTGCCAGTAGAACCCATCCGGGACAGGGTGGGACTGGCTACACCTTC
>TRBV9|-|-|TRBJ2-1
CASSVSNGGNNEQFF
TGTGCCAGCAGCGTCTCTAACGGAGGGAACAATGAGCAGTTCTTC
>TRBV5-1|-|many|TRBJ2-3
CASSFGGDTQYF
TGCGCCAGCAGCTTCGGTGGAGATACGCAGTATTTT
>TRBV20-1|TRBD1|many|TRBJ2-5
CSASGQGNEKTQYF
TGCAGTGCTAGTGGACAGGGGAACGAAAAGACCCAGTACTTC
>TRBV6-1|-|once|TRBJ2-1
CSSSEQGTEQFF
TGTTCCAGCAGTGAACAAGGGACTGAGCAGTTCTTC
>TRBV28|-|many|TRBJ2-5
CASSLLETQYF
TGTGCCAGCAGCCTCCTGGAGACCCAGTACTTC
>TRBV13|-|many|TRBJ2-6
CASQQVNVLTF
TGTGCCAGCCAGCAAGTCAACGTCCTGACTTTC
>TRBV10-3|-|few|TRBJ1-1
CAISYTNHGLNTEAFF
TGTGCCATCAGTTACACAAATCATGGGTTGAACACTGAAGCTTTCTTT
>TRBV15|-|many|TRBJ2-1
CATSHQLDQFF
TGTGCCACCAGCCACCAACTAGACCAGTTCTTC
>TRBV30|TRBD1|many|TRBJ1-2
CAWSEAGQDLGYGYTF
TGTGCCTGGAGTGAAGCCGGACAGGATCTCGGCTATGGCTACACCTTC
>TRBV20-1|TRBD1|many|TRBJ1-1
CSARTGFEAFF
TGCAGTGCGAGGACAGGATTTGAAGCTTTCTTT
>TRBV20-1|TRBD2|many|TRBJ2-3
CSARVGGAAPTDTQYF
TGCAGTGCTAGGGTCGGGGGGGCCGCCCCCACAGATACGCAGTATTTT
>TRBV4-2|TRBD2|many|TRBJ2-5
CASSQAGSGEGSLETQYF
TGTGCCAGCAGCCAGGCGGGGAGTGGGGAGGGCTCGTTAGAGACCCAGTACTTC